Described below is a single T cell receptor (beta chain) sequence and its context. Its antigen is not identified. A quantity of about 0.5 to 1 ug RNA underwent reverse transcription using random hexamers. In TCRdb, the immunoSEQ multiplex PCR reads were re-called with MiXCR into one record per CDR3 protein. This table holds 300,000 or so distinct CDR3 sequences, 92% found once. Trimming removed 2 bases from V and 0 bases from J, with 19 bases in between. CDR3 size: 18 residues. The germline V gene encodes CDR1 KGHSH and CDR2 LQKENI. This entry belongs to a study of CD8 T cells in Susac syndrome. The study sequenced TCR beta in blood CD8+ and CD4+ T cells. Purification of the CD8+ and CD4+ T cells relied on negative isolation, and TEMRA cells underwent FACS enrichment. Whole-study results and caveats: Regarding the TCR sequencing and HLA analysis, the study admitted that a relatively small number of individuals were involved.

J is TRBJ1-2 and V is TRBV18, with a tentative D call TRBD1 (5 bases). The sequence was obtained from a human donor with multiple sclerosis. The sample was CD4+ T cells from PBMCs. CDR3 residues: CASSPSGRRGGSNYGYTF. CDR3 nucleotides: TGTGCCAGCTCACCATCGGGACGCCGGGGCGGCTCTAACTATGGCTACACCTTC.